What follows are 15 T cell receptor beta chains derived from one specimen sequenced in a study of blood T cell repertoires in COVID-19. Libraries were prepared by immunoSEQ multiplex PCR; TCRdb keeps only in-frame clonotypes and omits some of them. This sample carries some 51,000 clones, over 75% of them seen once, and the ten largest clones take about 6.2%. The sequencing input was peripheral blood. The source is a man aged 35 to 55 with acute or convalescent COVID-19.

The J gene is TRBJ2-7, the V gene TRBV4-3; 7 bases fit TRBD1. The CDR3 spans 16 residues. Unmatched junction bases numbered 11, after V lost 3 bases and J lost 3 bases. Germline CDR1 is LGHNA and CDR2 is YSLEER. Written as DNA, the CDR3 is TGCGCCAGCAGCCAGGTCGGACAGGCCAGAGTCTACGAGCAGTACTTC. This translates into CASSQVGQARVYEQYF.

The chain uses TRBV7-8 and TRBJ2-5, with 8 bases identical to TRBD1. V dropped 0 bases and J dropped 4; count of bases not matched to a gene: 4. Germline V gives CDR1 SGHVS, CDR2 FQNEAQ. The CDR3 has 15 amino acids. CDR3 sequence (DNA): TGTGCCAGCAGCTTAGCGGACAGGGTCGGAGAGACCCAGTACTTC. Residues: CASSLADRVGETQYF.

This clone was picked up one time. The V gene is TRBV18, the J gene TRBJ2-5; no firm D call. CDR3 length: 14 amino acids. Germline CDR1 reads KGHSH; CDR2 reads LQKENI. Between the trimmed V and J ends, which lost 0 bases and 1 base, there was a span of 6 bases. DNA for the CDR3: TGTGCCAGCTCACCACCCTCCTCCCAAGAGACCCAGTACTTC. Residues: CASSPPSSQETQYF. Looking up the rest from reference TRBV18 and TRBJ2-5 gives the full variable domain: NAGVMQNPRHLVRRRGQEARLRCSPMKGHSHVYWYRQLPEEGLKFMVYLQKENIIDESGMPKERFSAEFPKEGPSILRIQQVVRGDSAAYFCASSPPSSQETQYFGPGTRLLVL.

The genes are TRBV2 and TRBJ1-6; TRBD1 matches 9 bases. In germline, CDR1 is SNHLY, CDR2 FYNNEI. The length of the CDR3 is 15 residues. V lost 7 bases to trimming and J lost 5 bases; unmatched junction nucleotides: 6. In DNA form, the CDR3 reads TGTGCCAGCACTACGGACAGGGGACATAATTCACCCCTCCACTTT. This codes for CASTTDRGHNSPLHF.

The rearrangement uses TRBV19 and TRBJ1-4; 10 bases map to TRBD1. This CDR3 has 17 residues. Germline CDR1 LNHDA, CDR2 SQIVND (reference sequence). V dropped 11 bases and J dropped 0; count of bases not matched to a gene: 12. The CDR3 sequence is CAVRTGGSSPTNEKLFF. CDR3 sequence (DNA): TGTGCCGTACGGACAGGGGGTTCGAGTCCAACTAATGAAAAACTGTTTTTT.

This chain connects TRBV5-1 to TRBJ1-1, with 9 bases lining up with TRBD1. The CDR3 runs to 14 residues. Per the germline V gene, CDR1 is SGHRS and CDR2 is YFSETQ. Trimming removed 5 bases from V and 6 bases from J; junction bases left unmatched: 8. CDR3 in amino acids: CASRAGQGPAEAFF. The CDR3, as DNA: TGCGCCAGCAGGGCGGGACAGGGACCCGCTGAAGCTTTCTTT.

The chain has TRBV3-1 (or the pseudogene TRBV3-2) and TRBJ1-2, with D maybe TRBD1 (5 bases). CDR3 length: 13 residues. Per the germline V gene, CDR1 is LGHDT and CDR2 is YNNKEL (reference sequence). Deletions cut 2 bases from V and 5 bases from J, with 9 bases between. CDR3 coding DNA: TGTGCCAGCAGCCAACGCGGGACGTATGGCTACACCTTC. This sequence encodes CASSQRGTYGYTF.

The chain has TRBV6-2 or TRBV6-3 and TRBJ2-1; no firm D call. Trimming took 5 bases from V and 7 from J, leaving 15 bases between them. CDR1 is MNHEY, CDR2 SVGEGT, per germline. This CDR3 spans 14 amino acids. The CDR3 DNA sequence: TGTGCCAGCAGTAATGAGGCGAGCTATAATGAGCAGTTCTTC. Translating it yields CASSNEASYNEQFF.

The V call is TRBV27, the J call TRBJ2-7; D uncertain. Trimming left V 8 bases short and J 4 bases short, with 12 bases between. The CDR3 covers 12 residues. Germline V gene data show CDR1 as MNHEY and CDR2 as SMNVEV (reference sequence). The CDR3 coding sequence is TGTGCCAGCGCGATCAGAGGTTACGAGCAGTACTTC. It specifies CASAIRGYEQYF.

There are a few counts of this clone. V gene TRBV4-1 combines with J gene TRBJ1-3; D gene uncertain. The CDR3 contains 16 residues. Trimming cost V 2 bases and J 3 bases, with 14 bases left between them. Per germline, CDR1 MGHRA and CDR2 YSYEKL. The CDR3 DNA is TGCGCCAGCAGCCAACCGTCCGGTCCGGGTGGAAACACCATATATTTT. As protein: CASSQPSGPGGNTIYF.

The chain combines TRBV5-5 with TRBJ1-6, with D possibly being TRBD1 (5 bases). The CDR3 length is 15 residues. Between the trimmed V and J ends, which lost 0 bases and 4 bases, there was a span of 8 bases. Germline V gene data show CDR1 as SGHKS and CDR2 as YYEKEE (reference sequence). As DNA, the CDR3 is TGTGCCAGCAGCTTGGAGACAGCGTATAATTCACCCCTCCACTTT. Translated: CASSLETAYNSPLHF.

V usage is TRBV6-1 and J usage is TRBJ1-1; D is possibly TRBD1 (5 bases). The V end lost 1 base, the J end lost 0 bases, and 15 bases lay between the germline ends. The CDR3 is 17 amino acids. The germline V gene has CDR1 MNHNS and CDR2 SASEGT. This CDR3 reads CASSEGRRGGVNTEAFF. The CDR3 DNA follows: TGTGCCAGCAGTGAAGGTCGGAGGGGAGGGGTGAACACTGAAGCTTTCTTT.

The chain is built from TRBV29-1 and TRBJ2-3; D possibly corresponds to TRBD1 (6 bases). CDR1 is SQVTM and CDR2 is ANQGSEA in the germline V gene. The germline V and J ends were trimmed by 7 bases and 2 bases, with 16 bases remaining between them. The CDR3 has 14 amino acids. This CDR3 is CSGSTQGSTDTQYF. DNA of the CDR3: TGCAGCGGGAGCACCCAGGGGTCCACAGATACGCAGTATTTT.

This sequence joins TRBV9 and TRBJ2-3; the match to TRBD2 covers 15 bases. The CDR3 covers 19 residues. The germline V gene has CDR1 SGDLS and CDR2 YYNGEE. With 3 bases clipped from V and 4 bases from J, the junction kept 12 bases outside the gene matches. CDR3 nucleotides: TGTGCCAGCAGCGCCGGACTAGCGGGAGGGCCGGGTAGGGCAGATACGCAGTATTTT. Amino acids: CASSAGLAGGPGRADTQYF.

This rearrangement joins TRBV19 to TRBJ2-7; D not resolved. In germline, CDR1 is LNHDA, CDR2 SQIVND (reference sequence). V was clipped by 4 bases and J by 1 base, with 5 bases between them. There are 12 residues in the CDR3. The CDR3 sequence is CASSTPSYEQYF. Written as DNA, the CDR3 is TGTGCCAGTAGTACCCCATCCTACGAGCAGTACTTC. The full variable domain, rest sourced from reference TRBV19 and TRBJ2-7, is DGGITQSPKYLFRKEGQNVTLSCEQNLNHDAMYWYRQDPGQGLRLIYYSQIVNDFQKGDIAEGYSVSREKKESFPLTVTSAQKNPTAFYLCASSTPSYEQYFGPGTRLTVT.